The clone carrying this T cell receptor beta chain was detected many times. This specimen comes from a study of T-cell memory formation after mild COVID-19. Turning to the study itself: TCR clusters were largely donor specific.

The CDR3 is made up of 10 amino acids. The germline V and J ends were trimmed by 5 bases and 7 bases, with 5 bases remaining between them. Germline CDR1 reads MNHNY; CDR2 reads SVGAGI (reference sequence). Libraries for TCRalpha and TCRbeta carried sample barcodes and unique molecular identifiers via 5'RACE. One entry per CDR3 protein, called by TCRdb with MiXCR from the 5' RACE reads. This table holds 350,000 to 450,000 distinct CDR3 sequences, about 15% found once. This receptor was taken from a man aged 18 to 30 who had mild COVID-19 (a few samples of this study predate the infection). Cell type and time point are not known. The V gene is TRBV6-6, the J gene TRBJ1-2; D not certain. What was sequenced was PBMCs or a T cell subset sorted from them (not recorded which). CDR3 in DNA: TGTGCCAGCAGTGCCCCTGGCTACACCTTC. Translation: CASSAPGYTF.